The 25 T cell receptor beta chains listed next were all sequenced from one sample in a study of shared clonotypes between healthy human individuals. Only in-frame clones appear in the TCRdb table, and some are missing; sequencing was by immunoSEQ multiplex PCR. The sample consists of fewer than 850,000 clones, about 78% of them appearing once. The sample taken for sequencing was memory CD4+ T cells sorted from blood. Subset meaning: CD45RA-negative fraction. These receptors were collected from a young woman in good health.

The chain recombines TRBV7-9 with TRBJ1-2, with D perhaps TRBD1 (6 bases). V was pared by 10 bases and J by 8 bases, with 17 bases between. Per germline, CDR1 SEHNR and CDR2 FQNEAQ (reference sequence). The CDR3 covers 12 residues. This CDR3 reads CATALGGGGYTF. CDR3 nucleotide sequence: TGTGCCACCGCCTTGGGGGGCGGGGGCTACACCTTC.

On this clone itself: Other nucleotide sequences in the sample specify the same CDR3. The chain links TRBV19 to TRBJ1-5; no reliable D call. Per germline, CDR1 LNHDA and CDR2 SQIVND (reference sequence). The CDR3 sequence is 13 residues long. V dropped 5 bases and J dropped 3 bases, with 8 bases sitting between them. In nucleotides, the CDR3 is TGTGCCAGTAGTGGACGGATCAATCAGCCCCAGCATTTT. Translating it yields CASSGRINQPQHF.

The rearrangement links TRBV27 to TRBJ2-7; TRBD2 agrees at 9 bases. The CDR3 runs 13 residues. J lost 6 bases, V lost 8 bases, and 8 bases had no gene match. CDR1 and CDR2 from the germline V gene are MNHEY and SMNVEV (reference sequence). CDR3 sequence reads: CASQREAFREQYF. DNA for the CDR3: TGTGCCAGCCAGCGGGAGGCCTTTCGCGAGCAGTACTTC.

The J gene is TRBJ2-3, the V gene TRBV28, with TRBD2 matching over 11 bases. The germline V gene encodes CDR1 MDHEN and CDR2 SYDVKM. Trimming cost V 2 bases and J 6 bases; bases outside gene matches: 4. The CDR3 length is 15 residues. The DNA of the CDR3 is TGTGCCAGCAGTTTACTAGCGGGAGGTGGGGATACGCAGTATTTT. The encoded protein is CASSLLAGGGDTQYF.

V and J are TRBV10-3 and TRBJ2-7, with D possibly TRBD2 on 6 matching bases. The CDR3 covers 15 residues. V was cut by 0 bases and J by 3 bases, with 12 bases left in between. Germline CDR1 is ENHRY and CDR2 is SYGVKD. CDR3 amino acids: CAISESTRLNYEQYF. In nucleotides, the CDR3 is TGTGCCATCAGTGAGTCGACTAGACTAAACTACGAGCAGTACTTC.

The chain couples TRBV7-8 to TRBJ2-1; TRBD1 is a possible D gene (5 bases). The CDR3 is 14 residues long. The germline CDR1 and CDR2 sequences are SGHVS and FQNEAQ. The chain's CDR3 is CATSLAGSYNEQFF. CDR3 in DNA: TGTGCGACCTCCCTCGCAGGGTCCTACAATGAGCAGTTCTTC. The full variable domain, in which reference TRBV7-8 and TRBJ2-1 provide the parts outside the CDR3, is GAGVSQSPRYKVAKRGQDVALRCDPISGHVSLFWYQQALGQGPEFLTYFQNEAQLDKSGLPSDRFFAERPEGSVSTLKIQRTQQEDSAVYLCATSLAGSYNEQFFGPGTRLTVL.

This clone has a single count. The chain links TRBV5-1 to TRBJ1-5; D is ambiguous. Germline CDR1 is SGHRS and CDR2 is YFSETQ. The V end lost 0 bases, the J end lost 1 base, and 5 bases lay between the germline ends. This CDR3 region has 14 residues. CDR3 region: CASSLGLSNQPQHF. DNA for the CDR3: TGCGCCAGCAGCTTGGGCCTGAGCAATCAGCCCCAGCATTTT.

The V and J genes are TRBV27 and TRBJ2-3; perhaps D is TRBD1 or TRBD2 (6 bases each). The ends were cut back, 4 bases at V and 2 bases at J, with 10 bases in the middle. The CDR3 contains 14 residues. Germline V gene sequence: CDR1 MNHEY, CDR2 SMNVEV (reference sequence). The DNA for the CDR3 is TGTGCCAGCAGTTCGTCGGGGGCCACAGATACGCAGTATTTT. It specifies CASSSSGATDTQYF.

The rearrangement joins TRBV6-4 to TRBJ2-1, with 15 bases that match TRBD2. The length of the CDR3 is 17 residues. The J segment lost 4 bases and the V segment lost 0 bases, leaving 1 base of the junction unmatched. Germline V gene data show CDR1 as MRHNA and CDR2 as SNTAGT. The CDR3 is CASSDSGTSGGYNEQFF. Here the CDR3 DNA reads TGTGCCAGCAGTGACTCTGGGACTAGCGGGGGGTACAATGAGCAGTTCTTC.

This chain links TRBV14 with TRBJ2-7; 13 bases match TRBD2. The CDR3 sequence is 17 residues long. The germline CDR1 and CDR2 sequences are SGHDN and FVKESK. V lost 4 bases, J lost 3 bases, and 9 bases stayed unmatched. The CDR3 DNA reads TGTGCCAGCAGCCTCCGACTAGCGGGAGGTAGAATCTACGAGCAGTACTTC. The encoded protein is CASSLRLAGGRIYEQYF.

This clone was seen many times. V gene TRBV2 combines with J gene TRBJ2-2; D is uncertain. Germline V gene data show CDR1 as SNHLY and CDR2 as FYNNEI. V lost 1 base to trimming and J lost 6 bases, with 18 bases between them. This CDR3 is built from 17 residues. The CDR3 sequence: CASSEESSGRIAGELFF. CDR3 nucleotide sequence: TGTGCCAGCAGTGAAGAGTCCTCGGGTCGAATCGCCGGGGAGCTGTTTTTT.

The chain links TRBV5-6 to TRBJ1-5; D call uncertain. This CDR3 comprises 16 residues. V gave up 4 bases and J gave up 3 bases, with 17 bases separating them. From germline, CDR1 is SGHDT and CDR2 YYEEEE. In nucleotides, the CDR3 is TGTGCCAGCAGCCGGATGGGCGAGCGTTCCAATCAGCCCCAGCATTTT. Amino acid sequence: CASSRMGERSNQPQHF. The entire variable domain, with the rest obtained from reference TRBV5-6 and TRBJ1-5, is as follows: DAGVTQSPTHLIKTRGQQVTLRCSPKSGHDTVSWYQQALGQGPQFIFQYYEEEERQRGNFPDRFSGHQFPNYSSELNVNALLLGDSALYLCASSRMGERSNQPQHFGDGTRLSIL.

The V call is TRBV10-2, the J call TRBJ1-1; D perhaps matches TRBD1 (5 bases). Germline V gene sequence: CDR1 WSHSY, CDR2 SAAADI. With 5 bases removed from V and 7 bases from J, the gap between germline ends came to 14 bases. The CDR3 runs to 13 residues. The DNA of the CDR3 is TGCGCCAGCAGTAAGAGGGGCGCGGATGAAGCTTTCTTT. Protein sequence: CASSKRGADEAFF.

The chain joins TRBV7-2 to TRBJ1-5; D gene uncertain. This CDR3 is 15 amino acids long. CDR1 and CDR2 (germline): SGHTA, FQGNSA. The V and J ends lost 6 bases and 5 bases respectively, with 17 bases between them. The CDR3 sequence is CASSTLAGRDQPQHF. Written as DNA, the CDR3 is TGTGCCAGCAGTACGCTGGCGGGAAGGGATCAGCCCCAGCATTTT.

The genes are TRBV4-1 and TRBJ2-1, with 7 bases lining up with TRBD1. CDR1 and CDR2 from the germline V gene are MGHRA and YSYEKL. With V trimmed by 3 bases and J by 7 bases, 6 bases remained unmatched. This CDR3 spans 14 amino acids. CDR3 DNA sequence: TGCGCCAGCAGCCAGTACTTACAGGGGAATGAGCAGTTCTTC. It specifies CASSQYLQGNEQFF.

This clone came up many times. The chain couples TRBV19 to TRBJ2-2; 10 nucleotides match TRBD2. Looked up from germline, CDR1 is LNHDA and CDR2 is SQIVND (reference sequence). CDR3 length: 14 amino acids. V shed 10 bases and J 5 bases; nucleotides not matched to a gene: 7. The CDR3 loop is CATKASGRTGELFF. The CDR3 DNA follows: TGTGCCACCAAAGCTAGCGGGAGAACCGGGGAGCTGTTTTTT.

The chain is built from TRBV27 and TRBJ2-2, with TRBD2 identical over 8 bases. From germline, CDR1 is MNHEY and CDR2 SMNVEV (reference sequence). The CDR3 runs to 19 residues. Losses at the gene ends were 3 bases for V and 3 bases for J; bases not matched to a gene: 15. CDR3 sequence reads: CASSFEGLVSRRDTGELFF. CDR3 DNA sequence: TGTGCCAGCAGTTTTGAGGGACTAGTTAGTCGTAGAGACACCGGGGAGCTGTTTTTT.

Here the CDR3 DNA reads TGTGCCAGCAGTCCCCCCCAGCTAGGCTACACCTTC. Encoded protein: CASSPPQLGYTF. V and J are TRBV28 and TRBJ1-2; D gene uncertain. Deletions cut 5 bases from V and 8 bases from J, with 12 bases between. Germline loops: CDR1 MDHEN, CDR2 SYDVKM. CDR3 length equals 12 residues.

CDR3 bases: TGTGCCAGCAGTTTATCCCTGCAGGGCGAAGGCTACACCTTC. Amino acid sequence: CASSLSLQGEGYTF. The chain couples TRBV28 to TRBJ1-2; possible D gene TRBD1, 5 bases. Trimming removed 1 base at V and 8 bases at J, with 14 bases between. Germline CDR1 is MDHEN and CDR2 is SYDVKM. The CDR3 loop spans 14 amino acids.

The V gene is TRBV14, the J gene TRBJ1-3, with a possible D match to TRBD1 (5 bases). Trimming stripped 1 base from V and 6 bases from J, with 16 bases between. This CDR3 contains 16 residues. The germline V gene has CDR1 SGHDN and CDR2 FVKESK. The DNA of the CDR3 is TGTGCCAGCAGCCAAGGCTGGTCCAGTGGGACAAACACCATATATTTT. Its protein is CASSQGWSSGTNTIYF.

The chain combines TRBV21-1 with TRBJ1-1; the table's TRBD1 call for D was not verified on the DNA. TRBV21-1 is classified as a pseudogene. The CDR3 has 18 residues. Written as DNA, the CDR3 is TGTGCCAGCAGTACAAACCTCCGGGACATATCAAGAGGCACTGAAGCTTTCTTT. The encoded protein is CASSTNLRDISRGTEAFF.

This clone was picked up a small number of times. This chain connects TRBV19 to TRBJ2-2; 9 bases map to TRBD1. CDR3 length: 17 amino acids. Trimming took 4 bases from V and 2 from J; bases not matched to a gene: 8. Germline V gene data show CDR1 as LNHDA and CDR2 as SQIVND (reference sequence). The CDR3 is CASSTPRTGANTGELFF. The DNA of the CDR3 is TGTGCCAGTAGTACTCCTCGGACAGGGGCCAACACCGGGGAGCTGTTTTTT.

This chain joins TRBV6-4 and TRBJ1-1, with D unresolved. From germline, CDR1 is MRHNA and CDR2 SNTAGT. V was trimmed by 7 bases and J by 4 bases, leaving 16 bases between them. The CDR3 is made up of 14 amino acids. For the CDR3, the DNA is TGTGCCAGCAAGGAGGACCACTCGGCCACTGAAGCTTTCTTT. Its protein product is CASKEDHSATEAFF.

This sequence joins TRBV5-4 and TRBJ1-2; D is unclear. There are 12 residues in the CDR3. Trimming removed 2 bases from V and 2 bases from J, with 4 bases in between. CDR1 is SGHNT and CDR2 is YYREEE in the germline V gene (reference sequence). CDR3: CASSLDNYGYTF. CDR3 DNA: TGTGCCAGCAGCTTAGACAACTATGGCTACACCTTC.

In this sample, this clone turned up once. V and J are TRBV2 and TRBJ2-7, with D unresolved. The CDR3 has 14 amino acids. Trimming stripped 3 bases from V and 2 bases from J, with 11 bases between. In germline, CDR1 is SNHLY, CDR2 FYNNEI. CDR3 sequence reads: CASSDRIRAYEQYF. CDR3 DNA sequence: TGTGCCAGCAGTGACAGAATTAGGGCCTACGAGCAGTACTTC.